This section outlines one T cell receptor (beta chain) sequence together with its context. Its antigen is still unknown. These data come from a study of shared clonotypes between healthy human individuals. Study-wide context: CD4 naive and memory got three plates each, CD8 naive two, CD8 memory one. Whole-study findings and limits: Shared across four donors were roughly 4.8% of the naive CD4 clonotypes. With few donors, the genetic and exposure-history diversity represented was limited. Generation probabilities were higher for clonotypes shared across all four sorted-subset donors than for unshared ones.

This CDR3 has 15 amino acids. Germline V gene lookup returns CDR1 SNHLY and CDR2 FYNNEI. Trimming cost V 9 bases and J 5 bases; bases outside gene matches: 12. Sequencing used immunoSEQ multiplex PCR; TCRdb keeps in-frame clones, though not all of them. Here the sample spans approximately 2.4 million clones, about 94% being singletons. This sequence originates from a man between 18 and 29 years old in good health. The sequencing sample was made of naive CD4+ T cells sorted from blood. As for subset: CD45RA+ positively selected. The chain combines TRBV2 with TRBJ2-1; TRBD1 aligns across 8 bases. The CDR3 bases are TGTGCCAGTAAGGGGGACAGGACGAAGAACAATGAGCAGTTCTTC. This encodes CASKGDRTKNNEQFF.